This T cell receptor (beta chain) was obtained from a study of T-cell reconstitution after alpha-beta-depleted transplantation in children. Preparation of the TCRbeta library used unique molecular identifiers. From the PCR reads, TCRdb called clonotypes with MiXCR, one entry per CDR3 protein. Of approximately 390,000 distinct CDR3 sequences in the sample, roughly 11% were seen once. This clonotype was seen only a few times. The TCR originated in a human donor who donated a stem cell graft to a child with acute myeloid leukemia. Specimen: PBMCs from the stem cell graft donor, collected from the stem cell graft.

CDR3 sequence reads: CSASRDRDGYTF. CDR3 sequence (DNA): TGCAGTGCTAGCCGGGACAGGGATGGCTACACCTTC. This chain connects TRBV20-1 to TRBJ1-2; 9 bases agree with TRBD1. Germline values: CDR1 DFQATT, CDR2 SNEGSKA (reference sequence). The V segment lost 3 bases and the J segment 6 bases; nucleotides outside the gene matches: 2. The CDR3 runs 12 residues.